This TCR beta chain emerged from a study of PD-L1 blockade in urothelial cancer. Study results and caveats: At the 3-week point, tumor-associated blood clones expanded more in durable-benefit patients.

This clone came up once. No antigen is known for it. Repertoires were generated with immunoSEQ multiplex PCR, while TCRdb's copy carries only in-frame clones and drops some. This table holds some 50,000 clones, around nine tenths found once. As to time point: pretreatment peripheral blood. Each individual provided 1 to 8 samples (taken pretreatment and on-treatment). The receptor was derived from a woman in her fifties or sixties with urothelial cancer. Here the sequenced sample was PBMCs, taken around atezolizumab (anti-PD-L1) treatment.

This CDR3 is CASSSDFLSPLHF. DNA of the CDR3: TGTGCCAGCAGCTCAGACTTTCTTTCACCCCTCCACTTT. This chain joins TRBV7-9 and TRBJ1-6; D is ambiguous. Germline V lookup: CDR1 SEHNR, CDR2 FQNEAQ (reference sequence). V gave up 4 bases and J gave up 9 bases, with 10 bases separating them. The CDR3 totals 13 residues.